These 9 T cell receptor beta chains were sequenced from one sample in a study of shared clonotypes between healthy human individuals. Sequencing was performed with immunoSEQ multiplex PCR; in TCRdb, only in-frame clones are kept and a portion is missing. The sample consists of 2 million to 2.5 million clones, approximately 94% of them appearing once. Sequencing input: naive CD4+ T cells sorted from blood. Noted subset: CD45RA+ positively selected. The receptor set was obtained from a man between 18 and 29 years old in good health.

This chain uses TRBV6-5 with TRBJ2-5; 7 nucleotides align to TRBD1. This CDR3 contains 15 residues. Germline V CDR1 and CDR2: MNHEY, SVGAGI. J was trimmed by 5 bases and V by 6 bases; bases with no gene match: 12. Here the CDR3 DNA reads TGTGCCAGCAGAGAGACAGGGTTGGTGGCGGAGACCCAGTACTTC. Amino acid sequence: CASRETGLVAETQYF.

This chain links TRBV18 with TRBJ2-2, with 10 bases matching TRBD1. There are 18 residues in the CDR3. The V gene end was trimmed by 7 bases and the J gene end by 2 bases; junction bases not matched to a gene: 13. Per the germline V gene, CDR1 is KGHSH and CDR2 is LQKENI. This chain's CDR3 is CASCLTLGQGINTGELFF. The CDR3 DNA reads as TGTGCCAGCTGCCTGACCTTGGGACAGGGGATTAACACCGGGGAGCTGTTTTTT. Variable domain in full (rest from reference TRBV18 and TRBJ2-2): NAGVMQNPRHLVRRRGQEARLRCSPMKGHSHVYWYRQLPEEGLKFMVYLQKENIIDESGMPKERFSAEFPKEGPSILRIQQVVRGDSAAYFCASCLTLGQGINTGELFFGEGSRLTVL.

The chain couples TRBV11-2 to TRBJ2-7, with 8 bases lining up with TRBD1. This CDR3 region has 16 residues. The germline V gene encodes CDR1 SGHAT and CDR2 FQNNGV. J lost 7 bases, V lost 2 bases, and 13 bases had no gene match. The CDR3 loop reads CASSLLGTGGGEEQYF. DNA of the CDR3: TGTGCCAGCAGCTTATTAGGAACAGGGGGTGGAGAAGAGCAGTACTTC.

This clone occurred once. This rearrangement joins TRBV10-3 to TRBJ1-2; 9 nucleotides line up with TRBD1. This CDR3 has 15 amino acids. V shed 4 bases and J 4 bases; nucleotides not matched to a gene: 7. Looked up from germline, CDR1 is ENHRY and CDR2 is SYGVKD. The CDR3 bases are TGTGCCATCAGTGGGGGACAGGGAAATCGCTATGGCTACACCTTC. Residues: CAISGGQGNRYGYTF.

The chain links TRBV5-8 to TRBJ2-7; D is undetermined. Germline V gene lookup returns CDR1 SGHTS and CDR2 YDEGEE. Trimming took 2 bases from V and 2 from J, leaving 8 bases between them. The CDR3 runs 13 residues. This CDR3 reads CASSLTVPYEQYF. The CDR3 DNA is TGTGCCAGCAGCTTAACCGTTCCCTACGAGCAGTACTTC.

V is TRBV29-1 and J is TRBJ1-1; 7 bases match TRBD1. Germline trimming cut 7 bases from V and 4 bases from J; bases unmatched to any gene: 9. The CDR3 has 13 amino acids. From germline, CDR1 is SQVTM and CDR2 ANQGSEA. CDR3 coding DNA: TGCAGCGGCGGCCGTTCAGGGGGCACTGAAGCTTTCTTT. Protein sequence: CSGGRSGGTEAFF.

The rearrangement joins TRBV5-1 to TRBJ2-2; possible D gene TRBD2, 5 bases. The V end lost 3 bases, the J end lost 5 bases, and 8 bases lay between the germline ends. The V gene's germline CDR1 is SGHRS and CDR2 YFSETQ. The CDR3 spans 13 residues. CDR3: CASSYPGTGELFF. DNA for the CDR3: TGCGCCAGCAGCTATCCGGGAACCGGGGAGCTGTTTTTT.

This sequence joins TRBV18 and TRBJ2-1; D call uncertain. The CDR3 loop spans 14 amino acids. Looked up from germline, CDR1 is KGHSH and CDR2 is LQKENI. Trimming stripped 2 bases from V and 5 bases from J, with 10 bases between. CDR3 DNA sequence: TGTGCCAGCTCACCAAGTAGTGTCCACAATGAGCAGTTCTTC. This sequence encodes CASSPSSVHNEQFF.

As to this clone: Other DNA sequences in the sample encode the same CDR3. This chain joins TRBV11-3 and TRBJ2-2; TRBD1 is a possible D gene (5 bases). Germline lookup yields CDR1 SGHNT and CDR2 YENEEA. This CDR3 has 12 residues. Between the trimmed V and J ends, which lost 4 bases and 8 bases, there was a span of 8 bases. DNA of the CDR3: TGTGCCAGCAGCTCCAGGACAGGGGAGCTGTTTTTT. The encoded protein is CASSSRTGELFF.